The 5 T cell receptor beta chains below all came from one sample that was sequenced in a study of type 1 and type 2 diabetes patients. Amplification started from genomic DNA. The TCR beta CDR3 region was amplified using 30 forward and 13 reverse primers. TCRdb fed the multiplex PCR reads into MiXCR, producing one record per CDR3 protein. Of approximately 260,000 distinct CDR3 sequences listed, 45% to 60% are singletons. The source material was peripheral blood mononuclear cells (PBMCs). These receptors came from a man between 18 and 35 years old with type 2 diabetes.

This clonotype was recorded a few times. This chain links TRBV28 with TRBJ2-5; D is perhaps TRBD1 (6 bases). This CDR3 comprises 16 residues. Trimming removed 4 bases at V and 2 bases at J, with 17 bases between. Germline V gene sequence: CDR1 MDHEN, CDR2 SYDVKM. The CDR3 reads CASSSHATGLQETQYF. The CDR3 bases are TGTGCCAGCAGTTCCCACGCAACAGGGCTGCAAGAGACCCAGTACTTC.

The chain joins TRBV6-1 to TRBJ1-6; D uncertain. Trimming pared 6 bases from V and 10 bases from J, leaving 13 bases between. Germline assignment: CDR1 MNHNS and CDR2 SASEGT. The CDR3 consists of 13 residues. CDR3 amino acids: CASSPTLGSPLHF. CDR3 sequence (DNA): TGTGCCAGCAGCCCGACCCTGGGCTCACCCCTCCACTTT.

CDR3 bases: TGTGCCAGTATTATCCTCTTGGCAGGGAAGACTGAAGCTTTCTTT. Translating it yields CASIILLAGKTEAFF. J is TRBJ1-1 and V is TRBV19, with D possibly TRBD1 on 5 matching bases. CDR3 length: 15 residues. Between the trimmed V and J ends, which lost 7 bases and 5 bases, there was a span of 20 bases. Germline CDR1 reads LNHDA; CDR2 reads SQIVND (reference sequence).

The gene calls are TRBV7-2 and TRBJ1-6, with 8 bases matching TRBD1. Germline V CDR1 and CDR2: SGHTA, FQGNSA. V was pared by 6 bases and J by 7 bases, with 11 bases of the junction left unmatched. This CDR3 spans 16 amino acids. The CDR3 loop reads CASRPSPGQVNSPLHF. The CDR3 coding sequence is TGTGCCAGCAGACCCAGCCCGGGACAGGTGAATTCACCCCTCCACTTT.

This clonotype has just a few counts. The chain joins TRBV19 to TRBJ1-5; tentatively, D is TRBD1 (6 bases). Trimming removed 6 bases from V and 4 bases from J, with 7 bases in between. This CDR3 is built from 12 residues. Germline values: CDR1 LNHDA, CDR2 SQIVND (reference sequence). CDR3 residues: CASRTGNQPQHF. In nucleotides, the CDR3 is TGTGCCAGTAGAACAGGGAATCAGCCCCAGCATTTT.